This TCR beta chain was identified in a study of T cell clones after liver transplantation. The protocol was immunoSEQ multiplex PCR, while the TCRdb copy is restricted to in-frame clones and leaves out a portion. The sample records tens of thousands of clones, 82% being singletons. This clonotype originated in a human patient who received a liver transplant. The graft donor may account for some of the T cells. This specimen consisted of CD4+ T cells from blood, obtained approximately 45 months after liver transplant.

CDR3 nucleotide sequence: TGCAGCGTCCAGCCCGGGTCCCAAGAGACCCAGTACTTC. Amino acids: CSVQPGSQETQYF. The chain has TRBV29-1 and TRBJ2-5; D gene ambiguous. Trimming took off 6 bases at V and 1 base at J, with 12 bases between the two ends. The germline CDR1 and CDR2 sequences are SQVTM and ANQGSEA. This CDR3 spans 13 amino acids.